This T cell receptor beta chain was captured by sequencing in a study of T cell changes during pregnancy in multiple sclerosis. The V gene's germline CDR1 is SGHTA and CDR2 FQGNSA. There are 12 residues in the CDR3. Turning to this clone: Mismatch with germline at one junction end may stem from a read error.

TCRdb's copy holds only in-frame clones and misses some; the assay was immunoSEQ multiplex PCR. The sample yields some 52,000 clones, 92% seen once. The V and J genes are TRBV7-2 and TRBJ1-2, with D possibly matching TRBD1 (5 bases). Here the sequenced sample was CD4+ T cells from peripheral blood mononuclear cells, taken in the third trimester of pregnancy. The source is a female donor with multiple sclerosis, enrolled in a pregnancy study. As DNA, the CDR3 is TGTGCAAGCAGGCAGGGAATCTATGGCTACACCTTC. As protein: CASRQGIYGYTF. The complete variable domain, with remaining parts taken from reference TRBV7-2 and TRBJ1-2, reads GAGVSQSPSNKVTEKGKDVELRCDPISGHTALYWYRQSLGQGLEFLIYFQGNSAPDKSGLPSDRFSAERTGGSVSTLTIQRTQQEDSAVYLCASRQGIYGYTFGSGTRLTVV.